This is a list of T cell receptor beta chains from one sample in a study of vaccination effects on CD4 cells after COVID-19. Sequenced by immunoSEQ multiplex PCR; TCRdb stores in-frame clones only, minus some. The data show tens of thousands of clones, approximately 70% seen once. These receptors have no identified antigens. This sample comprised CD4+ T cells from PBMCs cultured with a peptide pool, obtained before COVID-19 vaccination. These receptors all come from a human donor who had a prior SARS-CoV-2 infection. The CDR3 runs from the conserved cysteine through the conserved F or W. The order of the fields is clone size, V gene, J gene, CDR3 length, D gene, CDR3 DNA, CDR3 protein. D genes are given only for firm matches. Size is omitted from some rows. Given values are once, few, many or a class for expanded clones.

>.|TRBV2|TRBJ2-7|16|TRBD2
TGTGCCAGCAGTGAAGTCATTCTAGCGGCGTCCTACGAGCAGTACTTC
CASSEVILAASYEQYF
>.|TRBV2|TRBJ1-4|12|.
TGTGCCAGCCGGTGGGGAAACGAAAAACTGTTTTTT
CASRWGNEKLFF
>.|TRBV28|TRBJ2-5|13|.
TGTGCCAGCAGTTTCAGGCCCGGGGAGACCCAGTACTTC
CASSFRPGETQYF
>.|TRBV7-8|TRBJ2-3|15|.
TGTGCCAGCAGCTTAGGCTACCCCGAAACAGATACGCAGTATTTT
CASSLGYPETDTQYF
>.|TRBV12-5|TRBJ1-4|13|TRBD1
TGTGCTACCGACAGGGGGACTAATGAAAAACTGTTTTTT
CATDRGTNEKLFF
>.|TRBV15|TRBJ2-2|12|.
TGTGCCACCAGCCCCCCGAGGGGGGAGCTGTTTTTT
CATSPPRGELFF
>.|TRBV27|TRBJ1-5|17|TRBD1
TGTGCCAGCAGTGGAGGACAGGGGGTAGTGGGCAATCAGCCCCAGCATTTT
CASSGGQGVVGNQPQHF
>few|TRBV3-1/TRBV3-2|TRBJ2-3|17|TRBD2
TGTGCCAGCAGCTCCCGGACTAGCGGGGGGGCAAGAGATACGCAGTATTTT
CASSSRTSGGARDTQYF
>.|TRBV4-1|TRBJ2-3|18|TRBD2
TGCGCCAGCAGCCAAAACCTTTGGAGGACTAGCAACACAGATACGCAGTATTTT
CASSQNLWRTSNTDTQYF
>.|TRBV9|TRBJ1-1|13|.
TGTGCCAGCAGCGTATCCCGGGACTCTGAAGCTTTCTTT
CASSVSRDSEAFF
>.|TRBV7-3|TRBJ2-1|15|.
TGTGCCAGCAGCCGACGGGACTCCCCACTCAATGAGCAGTTCTTC
CASSRRDSPLNEQFF
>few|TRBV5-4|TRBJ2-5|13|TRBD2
TGTGCCAGAGCGGGAGGGCCCCAAGAGACCCAGTACTTC
CARAGGPQETQYF
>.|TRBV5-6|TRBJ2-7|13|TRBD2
TGTGCCAGCGCTGGGGGACTAGAAGAGAGGCAGTACTTC
CASAGGLEERQYF
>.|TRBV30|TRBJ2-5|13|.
TGTGCCCGGGCGGGCGGGTACCAAGAGACCCAGTACTTC
CARAGGYQETQYF
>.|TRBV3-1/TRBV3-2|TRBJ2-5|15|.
TGTGCCAGCAGCCAAATGGTACAGGCAGGGGAGACCCAGTACTTC
CASSQMVQAGETQYF
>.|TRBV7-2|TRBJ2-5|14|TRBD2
TGTGCCAGCAGCACCGGGGGGAGGGTTGAGACCCAGTACTTC
CASSTGGRVETQYF
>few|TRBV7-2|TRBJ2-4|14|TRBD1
TGTGCCAGCAGCTCATACCGGGACAGCCCCATCCAGTACTTC
CASSSYRDSPIQYF